The 3 T cell receptor gamma chains below were found in one sample sequenced in a study of gamma-delta T cells after stem cell transplantation. TCRdb reprocessed the RT-PCR reads through CATT. The sample lists 1,000 to 1,300 gamma-chain clones, about 25% occurring once. The sample taken for sequencing was gamma-delta T cells. All receptors come from a human donor. It is not recorded whose cells these are; they may come from a transplant donor.

A remark on this clone: One end of the junction does not line up with germline, which may come from a read error. This rearrangement joins TRGV8 to TRGJ1 or TRGJ2. TCRdb supplies no J gene; here it was assigned by aligning the nucleotide sequence to germline. The CDR3 loop spans 13 amino acids. Germline assignment: CDR1 VENAVY and CDR2 YDSYNSRV. The CDR3 coding sequence is TGTGCCTCCTGGGAGCCGAATTATTATAAGAAACTCTTT. Residues: CASWEPNYYKKLF.

In its sample, this clone is medium-sized. The V and J genes are TRGV9 and TRGJP. Because TCRdb records no J gene, it was assigned here through a match of the DNA to germline. The CDR3 is made up of 17 amino acids. Germline-derived CDR1 and CDR2 are GITISATS and ISYDGTV (reference sequence). V lost 0 bases and J lost 6; bases outside the gene matches: 5. The CDR3 protein is CALWEVIRELGKKIKVF. The CDR3 nucleotides are TGTGCCTTGTGGGAGGTGATAAGAGAGTTGGGCAAAAAAATCAAGGTATTT.

V usage is TRGV4 and J usage is TRGJ1 or TRGJ2. The J gene was missing in TCRdb and was found by matching the end of the DNA to germline. Germline V CDR1 and CDR2: EGSTGY, YDSYTSSV. Germline trimming cut 4 bases from V and 2 bases from J; bases unmatched to any gene: 14. The CDR3 is 16 residues long. This CDR3 is CATWDRAEDYYYKKLF. Here the CDR3 DNA reads TGTGCCACCTGGGACAGGGCTGAGGATTATTATTATAAGAAACTCTTT.